This TCR beta chain was sequenced for a study of cytomegalovirus exposure and HLA in healthy donors (dated by TCRdb to 2016 to 2017). Study-wide context: In an earlier analysis of approximately 500 of the donors, 276 Gb of sequence data and 100 million or so unique TCR beta sequences from 180 million or so T cells were reported. Around 300 gigabases of sequencing data and 70 million to 100 million unique TCR sequences were included in an early release covering around 650 HLA-typed donors. Among the roughly 400 genotyped donors, around 81% belonged to the genetic ancestry cluster associated with self-reported Caucasian donors. The study was designed to test whether signatures of past pathogen exposure could be identified by cataloging public T cell receptors. The study used immunosequencing to profile the T cell repertoires of some 600 subjects and linked those repertoires to cytomegalovirus serostatus. Besides the first cohort of approximately 710 subjects, a separate validation cohort made up of roughly 120 different subjects was used. High-throughput TCR immunosequencing, statistical association of individual TCRs with disease status, and machine learning were combined to predict cytomegalovirus infection status. In a later analysis, previously published TCR beta repertoires from several hundred donors were re-analyzed and high-resolution HLA genotyping was added so that TCR occurrence patterns could be studied. Rather than drawing on any new phenotypic data, the later analysis identified candidate immune exposures from TCR beta sequences and the way those sequences occurred across donors. An earlier analysis of 587 of the donors applied high-throughput TCR beta sequencing to assess whether each TCR beta V gene segment acted as functional or pseudogenic. Alongside the repertoire data, information on donor age, sex, ethnicity and CMV serostatus was compiled. A later genetic analysis took genome-wide SNP genotypes for about 60% of the roughly 670 donors and used that subset as a discovery cohort. Every discovery cohort repertoire had been produced on one sequencing platform. Both class I and class II loci were covered by HLA typing, at four-digit resolution. Typing coverage differed by locus: A, B, C, DRB1 and DQB1 were typed in roughly 620-630 donors, DQA1 in approximately 520, DPA1 in approximately 600, and DPB1 in approximately 450. A handful of DR-DQ haplotypes were handled as single units for association and clustering because linkage in the cohort was strong. On average, 235,054 unique TCR beta nucleotide sequences were sequenced per donor among 350 to 400 genotyped donors of the cohort, with roughly a sixth of those sequences being non-productive.

CDR1 and CDR2, looked up from the germline V gene, are LGHNA and YSLEER. Including cysteine and phenylalanine, the CDR3 has 14 amino acids. Only the CDR3 portion is preserved as DNA: 42 bases, with reading frame beginning at the first base. V drops 3 bases and J drops 2 bases, leaving 8 bases in between. On this clone itself: Its antigen remains unidentified.

The cohort comprised fewer than 700 healthy bone marrow donors. All cohort members were sampled while nominally healthy, although unrecorded immune exposures were likely present. The donor tested CMV seropositive, placing the donor among the 290 or so seropositive members of the cohort. Each donor provided a peripheral blood sample, and peripheral blood mononuclear cells were used for TCR beta sequencing. The Qiagen DNeasy Blood Extraction Kit was used to extract genomic DNA from the blood cell samples. Points the paper makes about the study in general: In an earlier analysis of around 500 of the donors, most TCR beta V segments appeared in productive rearrangements about 90% or about 30% of the time, broadly matching IMGT annotations. Some IMGT-functional V segments, including TRBV6-2 and TRBV6-3, could not be distinguished by the 87-base-pair reads and were therefore excluded. A few of the identified cytomegalovirus-associated TCR beta chains were confirmed in vitro to be specific for cytomegalovirus antigens. In a later genetic analysis, a missense DCLRE1C variant was associated with V-gene and J-gene trimming of TCR beta chains, and the association was replicated in an independent cohort. In a later analysis, several top co-occurrence clusters were reported to appear linked to parvovirus B19, influenza, CMV and Epstein-Barr virus. In a later analysis, TCR association rates were found to vary across HLA loci, with the most associated TCRs seen for DRB1 alleles and the fewest for HLA-C alleles. In this cohort, only TCR beta chains were sequenced, and detectable features were limited by the absence of alpha or paired-chain data. A later analysis associated around 16,000 TCR beta sequences with specific HLA alleles at a false discovery rate of 0.05. Strong co-occurrence of HLA alleles, especially DR and DQ, made assigning TCR associations to individual alleles difficult. Across donors, most TCR sequences were observed very rarely, whereas some public TCRs were present in many individuals. Because counts were too low, some 16 rarely observed V segments, including chromosome 9 orphons, were excluded from the earlier analysis of roughly 580 of the donors. It was suggested by the authors that the approach could potentially be generalized to other disease states and immunological phenotypes. In the study, around 160 TCR beta chains were listed as associated with cytomegalovirus. The presence/absence analyses assumed that sequencing depth was roughly uniform across donors, and that assumption may not be true. The classifier was reported to diagnose cytomegalovirus status with high specificity and sensitivity in both the original cohort and the validation cohort. Correlated functional status among segregating V segments might reflect linkage disequilibrium, but an unknown experimental factor could not be ruled out. CMV serostatus was the only immune exposure information available for the cohort. Because some donors lacked HLA typing at each locus, the association tests relied only on the typed subset. In a later analysis, HLA-associated TCR beta chains showed more clonal expansion and lower generation probabilities than non-associated chains that were equally common. A group of highly shared sequence variants was considered likely to be a technical artifact of the sequencing pipeline. In a later analysis, most CMV-associated TCR beta chains were found to appear HLA-restricted, with HLA associations seemingly driven largely by CMV exposure. A further reported finding was that TCR beta sequences accurately predicted the HLA-A and HLA-B alleles for most subjects in the first cohort. In a later genetic analysis, fewer N-insertions in productive TCRs were reported among donors in an Asian-associated ancestry cluster than the roughly 700-donor mean.

Receptor libraries were prepared by the immunoSEQ multiplex PCR assay. The multiplex PCR relied on a mix of 60 forward primers for TCR Vbeta segments and 13 reverse primers for TCR Jbeta segments. A multiplex PCR assay on genomic DNA amplified the CDR3 region of rearranged TCR beta genes. The Illumina HiSeq System was used to sequence the amplified TCR beta libraries as 87-base-pair reads. The authors' analysis ran thus. A later analysis counted some 74 million unique TCR beta chains across the 666 repertoires, and some 11 million of these chains were shared by at least two donors. Raw reads were error-corrected and collapsed into unique sequences with a nearest-neighbor algorithm that merged closely related sequences to remove PCR and sequencing errors. To assign V, D and J gene segments, CDR3 sequences were aligned to IMGT reference sequences. For a sequence to be retained, a match of at least six nucleotides to both a V gene segment and a J gene segment was required. Rearrangements were classified as productive when the CDR3 lacked stop codons and remained in frame with V and J, and all other rearrangements were classified as non-productive. CDR3 was defined according to IMGT convention as the region running from the second conserved V-encoded cysteine to the conserved J-encoded phenylalanine. Sequences without an unambiguous match to a single V gene segment were excluded from the earlier analysis of several hundred of the donors. An earlier analysis of fewer than 650 of the donors classified V segments as functional when productive rearrangements were above 56.7% and as segregating when the standard deviation between donors was above 5%. A statistical classification framework was developed to diagnose cytomegalovirus status using the catalog of TCR beta chain sequences. In a later analysis, TCR nucleotide sequences were compared against IMGT/GENE-DB human TR gene sequences so that V and J genes could be assigned. Using the TCRdist pipeline, a later analysis assigned CDR3 sequences along with most-parsimonious VDJ recombination scenarios. In a later analysis, each TCR beta chain was defined by its CDR3 amino acid sequence together with its V-gene family, and reads lacking a unique V-gene family were excluded. As a way to deal with suspected cross-contamination and a sequencing artifact, a later analysis dropped 450 to 600 nucleotide sequences that were highly shared and had low generation probability. In a later analysis, a clonal expansion index was calculated for each public chain from normalized within-repertoire ranks of inferred template counts. A later analysis computed generation probabilities with a VDJ recombination model fitted to out-of-frame rearrangements, and checked the results against IGoR. In a later analysis, TCR-TCR, TCR-HLA and TCR-CMV co-occurrence was scored with hypergeometric tests, and a repertoire-size bias correction was applied to TCR pairs. To estimate false discovery rates, a later analysis permuted the HLA or CMV assignments 20 times. In a later analysis, co-occurring TCRs were grouped with DBSCAN, and TCRdist sequence similarity was added when clustering was performed within HLA-allele-positive subsets. For co-occurrence clustering, repertoires with fewer than 30,000 or more than 120,000 public chains were excluded, along with roughly 5 repertoires with anomalous nucleotide sharing. This immuneACCESS table, as held by TCRdb, lists in-frame sequences with V and J called but not all clones. Of the missing ones, under half trace to an unresolved V gene in checked studies; the others have no known cause. The DNA was the basis for D and trimming; V, J and clone size are from that table. This sample's table carries 40,000 to 60,000 clones. Of the sample, about 6% is held by the ten largest clones.

The clonotype originates from a male donor in good health and CMV-seropositive. The sample consisted of PBMCs. The rearranged segments are TRBV4-3 and TRBJ2-1, with the identity of the D gene unclear. At the DNA level, the sequence is TGCGCCAGCAGCCAGCGGCCCCCCTACAATGAGCAGTTCTTC. This encodes CASSQRPPYNEQFF.